The clone carrying this T cell receptor beta chain was seen many times. Its cognate antigen is unknown. This entry belongs to a study of spatial heterogeneity in lung cancer. Study results and caveats: Ubiquitous expanded tumor TCRs appeared in blood more at resection than follow-up.

TCRdb re-analysed the 5' RACE reads in MiXCR, keeping a single row per CDR3 protein. Altogether about 47,000 distinct CDR3 sequences are present, roughly 8.1% being singletons, with the ten largest covering roughly 35%. The time point is: blood at routine non-recurrence follow-up after resection. Unsorted whole RNA of tumor, nontumor lung or frozen PBMC was sequenced. The V gene end was trimmed by 4 bases and the J gene end by 3 bases; junction bases not matched to a gene: 5. CDR1 SEHNR and CDR2 FQNEAQ come from the germline V gene (reference sequence). This CDR3 contains 14 residues. The sequence came from a female donor with early-stage non-small cell lung cancer. The sequencing here drew on PBMCs, taken at follow-up. V is TRBV7-9 and J is TRBJ2-7; 8 nucleotides line up with TRBD1. CDR3 residues: CASSSSGTGYEQYF. As DNA, the CDR3 is TGTGCCAGCAGCTCAAGTGGGACAGGCTACGAGCAGTACTTC.